This is a list of T cell receptor beta chains from one sample in a study of vaccination and CD4 T cells after COVID-19. These receptors lack a known antigen. Using its own MiXCR run on the PCR reads, TCRdb lists one record per CDR3 protein. The sample carries around 10,000 distinct CDR3 sequences, 69% recorded once. The sequenced sample consisted of CD4+ T cells from blood, cultured in vitro. Receptors were obtained from a human donor who had recovered from COVID-19. Both conserved end residues are part of each CDR3. Each record gives: CDR3 length, D gene, V gene, clone size, J gene, CDR3 protein, CDR3 DNA. A D gene is named only where the DNA matches it firmly. Not every row has a clone size; where given, it reads once, few, many or a size class.

12	NA	TRBV25-1	once	TRBJ2-5	CASNRAGETQYF	TGTGCCAGCAACAGGGCCGGAGAGACCCAGTACTTC
15	TRBD2	TRBV20-1	few	TRBJ2-2	CSAGGGAVNTGELFF	TGCAGTGCGGGGGGAGGGGCGGTGAACACCGGGGAGCTGTTTTTT
16	NA	TRBV6-5	NA	TRBJ1-2	CASSYETRTSIYGYTF	TGTGCCAGCAGTTACGAGACACGGACAAGTATTTATGGCTACACCTTC
13	TRBD1	TRBV12-3/TRBV12-4	NA	TRBJ2-7	CASSSDRAYEQYF	TGTGCCAGCAGCTCTGACAGGGCCTACGAGCAGTACTTC
15	NA	TRBV20-1	NA	TRBJ1-6	CSARLTLSYNSPLHF	TGCAGTGCTAGGTTGACACTCTCCTATAATTCACCCCTCCACTTT
16	NA	TRBV5-1	NA	TRBJ2-7	CASSLGHTTGFSEQYF	TGCGCCAGCAGCTTGGGACACACGACAGGTTTTTCCGAGCAGTACTTC
14	TRBD2	TRBV5-1	NA	TRBJ2-5	CASSLAGGQETQYF	TGCGCCAGCAGCTTGGCGGGGGGGCAGGAGACCCAGTACTTC
17	TRBD1	TRBV7-9	NA	TRBJ1-1	CASSPTGTGVLNTEAFF	TGTGCCAGCAGCCCTACCGGGACAGGGGTTCTGAACACTGAAGCTTTCTTT
17	NA	TRBV20-1	NA	TRBJ2-1	CSATPRRGRGFYNEQFF	TGCAGTGCCACACCCCGGAGGGGACGGGGATTCTACAATGAGCAGTTCTTC
13	TRBD1	TRBV5-4	NA	TRBJ1-2	CASSAGQTYGYTF	TGTGCCAGCAGCGCGGGACAGACCTATGGCTACACCTTC
11	NA	TRBV5-1	NA	TRBJ1-1	CASSLDTEAFF	TGCGCCAGCAGCTTGGACACTGAAGCTTTCTTT
13	NA	TRBV6-5	NA	TRBJ2-7	CASSWKGSDEQYF	TGTGCCAGCAGTTGGAAGGGTAGCGACGAGCAGTACTTC
13	NA	TRBV6-2/TRBV6-3	NA	TRBJ2-3	CASSWTNTDTQYF	TGTGCCAGCAGTTGGACGAACACAGATACGCAGTATTTT
14	NA	TRBV5-5	once	TRBJ1-2	CASSLEWVNYGYTF	TGTGCCAGCAGCTTGGAATGGGTTAACTATGGCTACACCTTC
16	TRBD2	TRBV27	NA	TRBJ2-1	CASSLIGLAGYYEQFF	TGTGCCAGCAGTTTAATTGGACTAGCGGGATACTATGAGCAGTTCTTC
13	NA	TRBV11-2	few	TRBJ2-3	CASSLSATDTQYF	TGTGCCAGCAGCTTAAGTGCGACAGATACGCAGTATTTT
21	NA	TRBV5-1	NA	TRBJ1-2	CASSLERAYEQYFGPDYGYTF	NA
11	NA	TRBV2	NA	TRBJ1-1	CASSEGTEAFF	TGTGCCAGCAGCGAGGGGACTGAAGCTTTCTTT
11	NA	TRBV6-1	few	TRBJ1-2	CASRGEYGYTF	TGTGCCAGCAGGGGAGAATATGGCTACACCTTC
16	TRBD2	TRBV4-2	NA	TRBJ2-1	CASSHQGLAGNNEQLF	TGTGCCAGCAGCCACCAGGGACTAGCGGGAAATAATGAGCAGCTCTTC
15	NA	TRBV15	NA	TRBJ2-5	CATSREQGVGETQYF	TGTGCCACCAGCAGAGAACAGGGAGTAGGGGAGACCCAGTACTTC
13	NA	TRBV18	medium-sized	TRBJ2-3	CASSPPFTDTQYF	TGTGCCAGCTCACCACCGTTCACAGATACGCAGTATTTT
13	NA	TRBV20-1	NA	TRBJ1-2	CSARGDRSYGYTF	TGCAGTGCTAGAGGTGACAGGAGCTATGGCTACACCTTC
17	TRBD2	TRBV25-1	NA	TRBJ2-3	CASSESTSGALRDTQYF	TGTGCCAGCAGTGAGTCGACTAGCGGGGCCCTCCGGGATACGCAGTATTTT
18	NA	TRBV14	NA	TRBJ2-1	CASSQEERGWVVFDEQFF	TGTGCCAGCAGCCAAGAGGAAAGGGGTTGGGTTGTGTTCGATGAGCAGTTCTTC
18	NA	TRBV11-2	NA	TRBJ2-4	CASSLDGEPVKAKNIQYF	TGTGCCAGCAGCTTAGATGGCGAACCGGTAAAAGCCAAAAACATTCAGTACTTC
14	NA	TRBV20-1	once	TRBJ2-5	CSATLGGSGETQYF	TGCAGTGCTACTCTAGGGGGCAGCGGGGAGACCCAGTACTTC
14	NA	TRBV6-1	NA	TRBJ2-5	CASKRDRLQETQYF	TGTGCCAGCAAGAGAGACAGGTTACAAGAGACCCAGTACTTC
13	NA	TRBV7-9	few	TRBJ1-2	CASSWDGRLGYTF	TGTGCCAGCAGCTGGGACGGCCGATTGGGCTACACCTTC
15	NA	TRBV5-1	NA	TRBJ1-1	CASSLGLVLNTEAFF	TGCGCCAGCAGCTTGGGATTGGTATTGAACACTGAAGCTTTCTTT
14	NA	TRBV7-2	few	TRBJ2-5	CASSLQGTSETQYF	TGTGCCAGCAGCTTACAGGGGACGTCGGAGACCCAGTACTTC
12	NA	TRBV20-1	NA	TRBJ1-2	CSAPLSRQQHTF	TGCAGTGCACCCCTCTCAAGGCAACAGCACACCTTC
13	NA	TRBV6-5	NA	TRBJ1-5	CASSYSTREPQHF	TGTGCCAGCAGTTACTCGACCAGGGAGCCCCAGCATTTT
16	TRBD2	TRBV27	NA	TRBJ2-2	CATRGLAGLDTGELFF	TGTGCCACCCGGGGACTAGCGGGTTTGGACACCGGGGAGCTGTTTTTT
16	NA	TRBV7-9	NA	TRBJ1-5	CASSLDTAGRYQPQHF	TGTGCCAGCAGCTTAGATACGGCAGGGAGATATCAGCCCCAGCATTTT
13	NA	TRBV28	NA	TRBJ1-2	CASSFGSNYGYTF	TGTGCCAGCAGTTTCGGCAGCAACTATGGCTACACCTTC
15	NA	TRBV7-9	NA	TRBJ1-5	CASSLAVGANQPQHF	TGTGCCAGCAGCTTAGCAGTAGGGGCTAATCAGCCCCAGCATTTT
15	TRBD1	TRBV20-1	once	TRBJ2-3	CSARDPDRGKDTQYF	TGCAGTGCTAGAGACCCGGACAGGGGGAAAGATACGCAGTATTTT
13	NA	TRBV30	NA	TRBJ1-3	CAWRVGSGNTIYF	TGTGCCTGGAGGGTAGGGTCCGGAAACACCATATATTTT
15	TRBD2	TRBV7-6	NA	TRBJ2-7	CASSESGGRSYEQYF	TGTGCCAGCAGCGAGAGCGGGGGTCGATCCTACGAGCAGTACTTC